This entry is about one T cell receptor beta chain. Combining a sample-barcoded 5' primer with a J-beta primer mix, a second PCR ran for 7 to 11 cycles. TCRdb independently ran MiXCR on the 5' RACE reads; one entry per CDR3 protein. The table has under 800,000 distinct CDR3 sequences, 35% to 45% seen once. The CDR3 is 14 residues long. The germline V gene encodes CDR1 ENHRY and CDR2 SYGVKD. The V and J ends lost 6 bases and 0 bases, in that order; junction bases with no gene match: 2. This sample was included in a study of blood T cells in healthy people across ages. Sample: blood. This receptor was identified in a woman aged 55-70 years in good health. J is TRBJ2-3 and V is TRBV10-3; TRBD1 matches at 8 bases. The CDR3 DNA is TGTGCCATCAGCGGACAGGGTAGCACAGATACGCAGTATTTT. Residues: CAISGQGSTDTQYF.